A single sample is the source of the 29 T cell receptor beta chains below, sequenced in a study of beta chain features in type 1 diabetes. As every portion of the isolated RNA was reverse transcribed, the sequencing read expressed TCRB transcripts. TCRdb keeps only in-frame clones here, not all; method: immunoSEQ multiplex PCR. The table records under 300,000 clones, 27% of them present only once. Sequenced input: central memory CD4+ T cells from blood. The source of these receptors is a young man in good health.

This clone was counted a few times. V is TRBV6-5 and J is TRBJ1-6; a possible D gene is TRBD1 (5 bases). The CDR3 totals 11 residues. CDR1 and CDR2 (germline): MNHEY, SVGAGI. Trimming cost V 11 bases and J 8 bases, with 10 bases left between them. The CDR3 DNA reads TGTGCCCGGAGGGGAGATTCACCCCTCCACTTT. This codes for CARRGDSPLHF.

In its sample, this clone was seen a few times. This chain joins TRBV7-9 and TRBJ2-7; D is uncertain. The V end was cut by 5 bases, the J end by 12 bases, with 14 bases between. This CDR3 region has 11 residues. Germline V gene sequence: CDR1 SEHNR, CDR2 FQNEAQ (reference sequence). DNA for the CDR3: TGTGCCAGCAGCCCCGGGCCACGAGGGTACTTC. This encodes CASSPGPRGYF.

This clone was counted a few times. This chain uses TRBV6-5 with TRBJ1-2; D is unresolved. Germline V lookup: CDR1 MNHEY, CDR2 SVGAGI. The CDR3 runs 13 residues. The V end was cut by 5 bases, the J end by 13 bases, with 20 bases between. The chain's CDR3 is CASSLTTDVDCTF. The CDR3, as DNA: TGTGCCAGCAGTCTCACAACGGACGTAGATTGCACCTTC.

The chain combines TRBV30 with TRBJ2-5, with D unclear. The J call may be faulty, since TRBJ2-7 better matches the DNA end. This CDR3 spans 14 amino acids. Germline V lookup: CDR1 GTSNPN, CDR2 SVGIG (reference sequence). Here the CDR3 DNA reads TGTGCCTGGAGTGTACGAGGACGCTCCTACGAGCAGTACTTC. Translating it yields CAWSVRGRSYEQYF.

This clone was counted many times. The chain recombines TRBV19 with TRBJ2-7; no clear D gene. The CDR3 has 13 amino acids. With 2 bases removed from V and 0 bases from J, the gap between germline ends came to 5 bases. CDR1 LNHDA and CDR2 SQIVND come from the germline V gene (reference sequence). This CDR3 is CASSISDSYEQYF. The DNA of the CDR3 is TGTGCCAGTAGTATATCGGACTCCTACGAGCAGTACTTC.

V is TRBV5-8 and J is TRBJ2-2, with TRBD1 matching 7 bases. CDR3 length: 15 residues. CDR1 SGHTS and CDR2 YDEGEE come from the germline V gene. Germline trimming cut 2 bases from V and 1 base from J; bases unmatched to any gene: 2. CDR3 residues: CASSLGTVNTGELFF. The CDR3 DNA is TGTGCCAGCAGCTTAGGGACAGTGAACACCGGGGAGCTGTTTTTT.

About this clone itself: The same CDR3 can be traced to other DNA sequences in this sample. V is TRBV4-1 and J is TRBJ1-1; perhaps TRBD1 as D (5 bases). Per germline, CDR1 MGHRA and CDR2 YSYEKL. Trimming removed 1 base from V and 1 base from J, with 7 bases in between. The CDR3 is made up of 14 amino acids. The CDR3 bases are TGCGCCAGCAGCCAAGGGCAGGGGAACACTGAAGCTTTCTTT. The encoded protein is CASSQGQGNTEAFF.

V gene TRBV11-2 combines with J gene TRBJ2-5; TRBD1 agrees at 9 bases. J gave up 5 bases and V 5 bases, and 3 bases lay outside the gene matches. The V gene's germline CDR1 is SGHAT and CDR2 FQNNGV. The CDR3 length is 13 residues. CDR3: CASSPGTGETQYF. The CDR3 DNA is TGTGCCAGCAGCCCCGGGACAGGGGAGACCCAGTACTTC. Combining the CDR3 with reference TRBV11-2 and TRBJ2-5 gives the whole variable domain EAGVAQSPRYKIIEKRQSVAFWCNPISGHATLYWYQQILGQGPKLLIQFQNNGVVDDSQLPKDRFSAERLKGVDSTLKIQPAKLEDSAVYLCASSPGTGETQYFGPGTRLLVL.

Remarks on this clone: The sample carries other DNA sequences with the same CDR3. The chain has TRBV11-2 and TRBJ2-1, with D hard to call. There are 16 residues in the CDR3. V was pared by 6 bases and J by 0 bases, with 15 bases between. The germline gives CDR1 SGHAT, CDR2 FQNNGV. This CDR3 reads CASSLRADSSYNEQFF. The CDR3 DNA follows: TGTGCCAGCAGTTTAAGGGCCGATAGCTCCTACAATGAGCAGTTCTTC.

There are a few counts of this clone. V and J are TRBV7-2 and TRBJ2-5; possible D gene TRBD2, 5 bases. Trimming took 3 bases from V and 2 from J, leaving 13 bases between them. Germline V CDR1 and CDR2: SGHTA, FQGNSA. CDR3 length equals 15 residues. For the CDR3, the DNA is TGTGCCAGCAGCTTGGGGAGTACTTCTCAAGAGACCCAGTACTTC. This encodes CASSLGSTSQETQYF.

This clone was observed a handful of times. The chain links TRBV7-8 to TRBJ2-7, with D perhaps TRBD1 (6 bases). The germline V gene encodes CDR1 SGHVS and CDR2 FQNEAQ. The ends were cut back, 3 bases at V and 1 base at J, with 7 bases in the middle. The CDR3 loop spans 13 amino acids. This chain's CDR3 is CASSFDRSYEQYF. In DNA, the CDR3 is TGTGCCAGCAGCTTCGACAGGTCCTACGAGCAGTACTTC. The full variable domain, its missing parts supplied by reference TRBV7-8 and TRBJ2-7, is GAGVSQSPRYKVAKRGQDVALRCDPISGHVSLFWYQQALGQGPEFLTYFQNEAQLDKSGLPSDRFFAERPEGSVSTLKIQRTQQEDSAVYLCASSFDRSYEQYFGPGTRLTVT.

This clone was picked up many times. The chain has TRBV11-2 and TRBJ2-7; tentative D call: TRBD2 (5 bases). The CDR3 totals 10 residues. The V gene's germline CDR1 is SGHAT and CDR2 FQNNGV. V was pared by 8 bases and J by 5 bases, with 7 bases between. The DNA of the CDR3 is TGTGCCAGCTCCGGGGACGAGCAGTACTTC. Translation: CASSGDEQYF.

The genes are TRBV6-5 and TRBJ2-2; no clear D. Germline V gene lookup returns CDR1 MNHEY and CDR2 SVGAGI. V dropped 4 bases and J dropped 7 bases, with 10 bases sitting between them. This CDR3 is 13 amino acids long. The CDR3 DNA follows: TGTGCCAGCAGTTCCACATTGAGCGGGGAGCTGTTTTTT. Residues: CASSSTLSGELFF.

Points on this clone: This may be a read error: a much more frequent sequence differs by one nucleotide. J is TRBJ1-5 and V is TRBV7-2, with D perhaps matching TRBD1 (6 bases). V was cut by 0 bases and J by 6 bases, with 9 bases left in between. In germline, CDR1 is SGHTA, CDR2 FQGNSA. The CDR3 contains 14 residues. The CDR3 DNA follows: TGTGCCAGCAGCTTAGCGGGGGCAGGTCAGCCCCAGCATTTT. Its translation: CASSLAGAGQPQHF. Based on the CDR3 plus reference TRBV7-2 and TRBJ1-5, the full variable domain is GAGVSQSPSNKVTEKGKDVELRCDPISGHTALYWYRQSLGQGLEFLIYFQGNSAPDKSGLPSDRFSAERTGGSVSTLTIQRTQQEDSAVYLCASSLAGAGQPQHFGDGTRLSIL.

V usage is TRBV11-2 and J usage is TRBJ2-1, with D possibly matching TRBD1 (5 bases). Germline-derived CDR1 and CDR2 are SGHAT and FQNNGV. CDR3 length: 13 residues. The V end was cut by 2 bases, the J end by 12 bases, with 14 bases between. The CDR3 sequence is CASSLTINRLQFF. The CDR3 nucleotides read TGTGCCAGCAGCTTAACCATAAACAGGTTGCAGTTCTTC.

The chain recombines TRBV10-1 with TRBJ2-1, with 9 bases aligning to TRBD2. J was trimmed by 4 bases and V by 2 bases; bases with no gene match: 0. The CDR3 length is 14 residues. Germline lookup yields CDR1 WNHNN and CDR2 SYGVQD (reference sequence). The CDR3 region is CASSELAGYNEQFF. The CDR3 nucleotides read TGCGCCAGCAGTGAGCTAGCGGGATACAATGAGCAGTTCTTC.

J is TRBJ2-3 and V is TRBV30; D remains ambiguous. This CDR3 comprises 12 residues. V was shortened by 2 bases and J by 5 bases, with 8 bases between the two germline ends. Per the germline V gene, CDR1 is GTSNPN and CDR2 is SVGIG (reference sequence). The DNA of the CDR3 is TGTGCCTGGAGTTTATTAATAGATACGCAGTATTTT. Protein product: CAWSLLIDTQYF.

The CDR3 sequence is CASSPTSGLQQYF. In DNA form, the CDR3 reads TGCGCCAGCAGCCCGACCTCAGGGCTCCAGCAGTACTTC. The chain has TRBV4-1 and TRBJ2-7; TRBD1 is a possible D gene (5 bases). In germline, CDR1 is MGHRA, CDR2 YSYEKL. Trimming stripped 4 bases from V and 8 bases from J, with 15 bases between. The CDR3 length is 13 residues.

In its sample, this clone was seen a few times. The rearrangement joins TRBV7-2 to TRBJ2-5; 7 bases match TRBD2. The CDR3 runs 14 residues. Germline V gene lookup returns CDR1 SGHTA and CDR2 FQGNSA. V was clipped by 5 bases and J by 4 bases; unmatched bases: 7. DNA of the CDR3: TGTGCCAGCAGCCCCTCCGGGGGGAGAGAGACCCAGTACTTC. Translated, it gives CASSPSGGRETQYF.

V is TRBV6-1 and J is TRBJ2-7, with 7 bases lining up with TRBD1. J lost 0 bases, V lost 2 bases, and 7 bases had no gene match. This CDR3 is built from 16 residues. Germline V gives CDR1 MNHNS, CDR2 SASEGT. CDR3 sequence reads: CASSEIGTVSSYEQYF. DNA of the CDR3: TGTGCCAGCAGTGAAATAGGGACAGTGAGCTCCTACGAGCAGTACTTC.

The chain carries TRBV27 and TRBJ2-6, with D hard to call. V lost 8 bases and J lost 12, with 20 bases in between. CDR1 and CDR2 (germline): MNHEY, SMNVEV (reference sequence). The CDR3 sequence is 14 residues long. Here the CDR3 reads CASGVFSNRGVLTF. The CDR3, as DNA: TGTGCCAGCGGCGTATTCTCAAACCGTGGCGTCCTGACTTTC.

CDR3 sequence reads: CASSLVGGNTEAFF. In DNA form, the CDR3 reads TGTGCCAGCAGCTTAGTTGGAGGGAACACTGAAGCTTTCTTT. This chain uses TRBV7-9 with TRBJ1-1; D is unclear. V lost 1 base and J lost 1, with 7 bases in between. Germline CDR1 and CDR2: SEHNR and FQNEAQ (reference sequence). This CDR3 has 14 amino acids.

This chain connects TRBV7-9 to TRBJ2-5, with D possibly being TRBD1 (6 bases). The CDR3 covers 14 residues. The V end lost 4 bases, the J end lost 2 bases, and 11 bases lay between the germline ends. Per germline, CDR1 SEHNR and CDR2 FQNEAQ (reference sequence). CDR3 in amino acids: CASSSPRGQETQYF. Here the CDR3 DNA reads TGTGCCAGCAGCTCCCCCAGGGGACAAGAGACCCAGTACTTC.

This chain joins TRBV4-3 and TRBJ2-5, with unresolved D. V lost 0 bases, J lost 11 bases, and 13 bases lay in between. Germline values: CDR1 LGHNA, CDR2 YSLEER. The CDR3 length is 13 residues. For the CDR3, the DNA is TGCGCCAGCAGCCAAGACCATGGTTTGGAGCAGTACTTC. This encodes CASSQDHGLEQYF.

CDR3 amino acids: CASSLVGTSTDTQYF. Here the CDR3 DNA reads TGTGCCAGCAGCTTAGTCGGGACTAGCACAGATACGCAGTATTTT. This chain uses TRBV7-9 with TRBJ2-3; D possibly corresponds to TRBD2 (6 bases). V shed 1 base and J shed 0 bases, with 8 bases lying between them. Per the germline V gene, CDR1 is SEHNR and CDR2 is FQNEAQ (reference sequence). The CDR3 has 15 residues.

This clone was observed a handful of times. CDR3 region: CASSAGQVPGEQYF. Here the CDR3 DNA reads TGTGCCAGCAGCGCGGGACAGGTTCCCGGCGAGCAGTACTTC. This sequence joins TRBV7-2 and TRBJ2-7; 8 bases line up with TRBD1. CDR3 size: 14 residues. CDR1 is SGHTA, CDR2 FQGNSA, per germline. V lost 5 bases and J lost 6; bases outside the gene matches: 9.

J is TRBJ2-7 and V is TRBV27; 7 nucleotides align to TRBD1. J lost 3 bases, V lost 5 bases, and 7 bases had no gene match. Germline CDR1 is MNHEY and CDR2 is SMNVEV (reference sequence). This CDR3 comprises 14 residues. CDR3: CASSPGTVVYEQYF. CDR3 DNA: TGTGCCAGCAGTCCCGGGACAGTAGTCTACGAGCAGTACTTC.

The gene calls are TRBV12-5 and TRBJ2-2, with D possibly TRBD1 on 5 matching bases. The germline V and J ends were trimmed by 5 bases and 3 bases, with 10 bases remaining between them. The CDR3 length is 14 residues. Germline CDR1 reads LGHNT; CDR2 reads FRNRAP. The CDR3 nucleotides read TGTGCTAGTGGTCCCGCGACAGACACCGGGGAGCTGTTTTTT. Protein product: CASGPATDTGELFF.

As to this clone: Possible read error: a much larger clone is one base away. CDR3 sequence (DNA): TGTGCCTGGAGGGAGGATAGCAATCAGCCCCAGCATTTT. Residues: CAWREDSNQPQHF. The V gene is TRBV30, the J gene TRBJ1-5; no clear D. This CDR3 contains 13 residues. V lost 3 bases and J 0 bases, leaving 6 bases between the germline ends. Germline assignment: CDR1 GTSNPN and CDR2 SVGIG (reference sequence).